The rows below give T cell receptor beta chains drawn from one sample of a study of blood T cell repertoires in COVID-19. Assay: immunoSEQ multiplex PCR; the TCRdb copy retains only in-frame clones and omits some. The sample carries roughly 250,000 clones, approximately 85% recorded once. Sequencing was done on a sample of peripheral blood. These receptor sequences come from a human donor with COVID-19, enrolled during active disease. The donor label of this sample is uncertain. Both conserved end residues are part of each CDR3. Each record gives: CDR3 protein, CDR3 DNA, V gene, clone size, D gene, J gene. A D gene is named only where the DNA matches it firmly. Size values are once, few and many counts, or a class for expanded clones, and some rows have none.

CDR3 protein: CASSLGGQNTEAFF; CDR3 DNA: TGTGCCAGCAGCCTTGGAGGGCAGAACACTGAAGCTTTCTTT; V gene: TRBV11-3; clone size: .; D gene: .; J gene: TRBJ1-1
CDR3 protein: CASEGTIDRNEKLFF; CDR3 DNA: TGTGCCTCCGAGGGAACGATAGACCGTAATGAAAAACTGTTTTTT; V gene: TRBV30; clone size: .; D gene: .; J gene: TRBJ1-4
CDR3 protein: CSVGTAGAGYEQYF; CDR3 DNA: TGCAGCGTTGGTACGGCGGGGGCGGGGTACGAGCAGTACTTC; V gene: TRBV29-1; clone size: .; D gene: .; J gene: TRBJ2-7
CDR3 protein: CAISEGSLGGTNEKLFF; CDR3 DNA: TGTGCCATCAGTGAGGGGTCTCTGGGAGGAACTAATGAAAAACTGTTTTTT; V gene: TRBV10-3; clone size: .; D gene: .; J gene: TRBJ1-4
CDR3 protein: CASSLEITEAFF; CDR3 DNA: TGTGCCAGCAGCTTGGAGATTACTGAAGCTTTCTTT; V gene: TRBV11-2; clone size: .; D gene: .; J gene: TRBJ1-1
CDR3 protein: CASSVGQGNGNTIYF; CDR3 DNA: TGTGCCAGCAGCGTAGGGCAGGGGAACGGAAACACCATATATTTT; V gene: TRBV9; clone size: .; D gene: .; J gene: TRBJ1-3
CDR3 protein: CASSVVLLGNTEAFF; CDR3 DNA: TGTGCCAGCAGCGTAGTTCTACTCGGGAACACTGAAGCTTTCTTT; V gene: TRBV9; clone size: .; D gene: .; J gene: TRBJ1-1
CDR3 protein: CAIGPDMPAYEQYF; CDR3 DNA: TGTGCCATCGGGCCGGATATGCCTGCTTACGAGCAGTACTTC; V gene: TRBV10-3; clone size: .; D gene: .; J gene: TRBJ2-7
CDR3 protein: CASSYPLSEETQYF; CDR3 DNA: TGTGCCAGCAGTTACCCTCTCAGCGAAGAGACCCAGTACTTC; V gene: TRBV6-2/TRBV6-3; clone size: once; D gene: .; J gene: TRBJ2-5
CDR3 protein: CASSWQGDSDTQYF; CDR3 DNA: TGCGCCAGCAGTTGGCAGGGGGATTCAGATACGCAGTATTTT; V gene: TRBV5-1; clone size: once; D gene: TRBD1; J gene: TRBJ2-3
CDR3 protein: CASSLDSSNQPQHF; CDR3 DNA: TGTGCCAGCAGCTTAGACTCTAGCAATCAGCCCCAGCATTTT; V gene: TRBV7-9; clone size: .; D gene: .; J gene: TRBJ1-5
CDR3 protein: CASSAGLAGEQYF; CDR3 DNA: TGCGCCAGCAGCGCCGGACTAGCGGGCGAGCAGTACTTC; V gene: TRBV5-1; clone size: .; D gene: TRBD2; J gene: TRBJ2-7
CDR3 protein: CASSQTGFQPQHF; CDR3 DNA: TGTGCCAGCAGCCAGACAGGGTTTCAGCCCCAGCATTTT; V gene: TRBV7-8; clone size: once; D gene: TRBD1; J gene: TRBJ1-5
CDR3 protein: CSVEGGGANTEAFF; CDR3 DNA: TGCAGCGTTGAAGGAGGGGGGGCGAACACTGAAGCTTTCTTT; V gene: TRBV29-1; clone size: .; D gene: .; J gene: TRBJ1-1
CDR3 protein: CASSVRGAVQETQYF; CDR3 DNA: TGTGCCAGCAGCGTACGTGGGGCCGTCCAAGAGACCCAGTACTTC; V gene: TRBV9; clone size: .; D gene: .; J gene: TRBJ2-5
CDR3 protein: CVWSRLQGYYEQYF; CDR3 DNA: TGTGTCTGGAGCCGGCTACAGGGCTACTACGAGCAGTACTTC; V gene: TRBV30; clone size: .; D gene: .; J gene: TRBJ2-7
CDR3 protein: CASSLINQPQHF; CDR3 DNA: TGTGCCAGTAGCCTAATTAATCAGCCCCAGCATTTT; V gene: TRBV19; clone size: once; D gene: .; J gene: TRBJ1-5
CDR3 protein: CASSLYGDSNQPQHF; CDR3 DNA: TGTGCCAGCAGTTTATACGGTGATAGCAATCAGCCCCAGCATTTT; V gene: TRBV27; clone size: .; D gene: .; J gene: TRBJ1-5
CDR3 protein: CASSLGVNEQFF; CDR3 DNA: TGCGCCAGCAGCTTAGGAGTAAATGAGCAGTTCTTC; V gene: TRBV5-1; clone size: .; D gene: .; J gene: TRBJ2-1
CDR3 protein: CASREPGTSATSETQYF; CDR3 DNA: TGTGCCAGCAGGGAACCCGGGACTAGCGCCACCTCAGAGACCCAGTACTTC; V gene: TRBV2; clone size: .; D gene: TRBD2; J gene: TRBJ2-5
CDR3 protein: CASSRGRESSYNSPLHF; CDR3 DNA: TGTGCCAGTAGTAGAGGACGGGAAAGCTCCTATAATTCACCCCTCCACTTT; V gene: TRBV19; clone size: .; D gene: .; J gene: TRBJ1-6
CDR3 protein: CASSLVSRGNQPQHF; CDR3 DNA: TGTGCCAGCAGCTTAGTGTCCCGGGGGAATCAGCCCCAGCATTTT; V gene: TRBV11-2; clone size: once; D gene: .; J gene: TRBJ1-5
CDR3 protein: CASSPDSYYGYTF; CDR3 DNA: TGTGCCAGCAGCCCGGACAGCTACTATGGCTACACCTTC; V gene: TRBV12-3/TRBV12-4; clone size: .; D gene: .; J gene: TRBJ1-2
CDR3 protein: CASSLGLAGPGELFF; CDR3 DNA: TGTGCCAGCAGCTTAGGGCTAGCGGGACCCGGGGAGCTGTTTTTT; V gene: TRBV11-2; clone size: many; D gene: TRBD2; J gene: TRBJ2-2
CDR3 protein: CAWSEAMRGTEAFF; CDR3 DNA: TGTGCCTGGAGTGAGGCGATGAGGGGGACTGAAGCTTTCTTT; V gene: TRBV30; clone size: .; D gene: .; J gene: TRBJ1-1
CDR3 protein: CASSIVTGAGNTIYF; CDR3 DNA: TGTGCCAGTAGTATCGTGACAGGGGCCGGAAACACCATATATTTT; V gene: TRBV19; clone size: .; D gene: TRBD1; J gene: TRBJ1-3
CDR3 protein: CASSPNLAGAYTGELFF; CDR3 DNA: TGTGCCAGCAGCCCGAATCTAGCGGGAGCTTACACCGGGGAGCTGTTTTTT; V gene: TRBV9; clone size: .; D gene: TRBD2; J gene: TRBJ2-2
CDR3 protein: CAWSRPGTGYNEQFF; CDR3 DNA: TGTGCCTGGAGTAGGCCGGGGACAGGGTATAATGAGCAGTTCTTC; V gene: TRBV30; clone size: .; D gene: TRBD1; J gene: TRBJ2-1
CDR3 protein: CASSWGQGYTGELFF; CDR3 DNA: TGCGCCAGCAGCTGGGGACAGGGATACACCGGGGAGCTGTTTTTT; V gene: TRBV5-1; clone size: .; D gene: TRBD1; J gene: TRBJ2-2
CDR3 protein: CASSPRLAGSNTEAFF; CDR3 DNA: TGTGCCAGCAGCCCTCGGCTGGCAGGGTCTAACACTGAAGCTTTCTTT; V gene: TRBV9; clone size: .; D gene: .; J gene: TRBJ1-1
CDR3 protein: CASSLLAGGDNEQFF; CDR3 DNA: TGTGCCAGCAGCCTACTAGCGGGAGGGGACAATGAGCAGTTCTTC; V gene: TRBV9; clone size: .; D gene: TRBD2; J gene: TRBJ2-1